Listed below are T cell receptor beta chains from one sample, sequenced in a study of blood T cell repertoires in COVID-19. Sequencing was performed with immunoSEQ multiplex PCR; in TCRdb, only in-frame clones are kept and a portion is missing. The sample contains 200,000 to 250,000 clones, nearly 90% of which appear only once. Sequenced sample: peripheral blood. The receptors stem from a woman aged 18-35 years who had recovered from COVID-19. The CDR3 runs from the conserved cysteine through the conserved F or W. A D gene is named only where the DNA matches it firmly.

CDR3 DNA: TGTGCCAGCATCCCGACAGGGGGCCGAAGGGAGCTGTTTTTT
CDR3 protein: CASIPTGGRRELFF
V gene: TRBV25-1
D gene: TRBD1
J gene: TRBJ2-2

CDR3 DNA: TGTGCCAGCAGCGTGTGGATAGCGGGAGCCGGGGCCAACGTCCTGACTTTC
CDR3 protein: CASSVWIAGAGANVLTF
V gene: TRBV9
D gene: TRBD2
J gene: TRBJ2-6

CDR3 DNA: TGTGCCAGCAGTTATTTAAGCAGGAGGACTGAAGCTTTCTTT
CDR3 protein: CASSYLSRRTEAFF
V gene: TRBV6-2/TRBV6-3
D gene: NA
J gene: TRBJ1-1

CDR3 DNA: TGCGCCAGCAGCCAAGGGGCCAGGGGGAGCTTGTCCTACGAGCAGTACTTC
CDR3 protein: CASSQGARGSLSYEQYF
V gene: TRBV4-1
D gene: TRBD1
J gene: TRBJ2-7

CDR3 DNA: TGTGCCAGCAGTGAAGGATGGACAGGGGGCTACACTGAAGCTTTCTTT
CDR3 protein: CASSEGWTGGYTEAFF
V gene: TRBV6-1
D gene: TRBD1
J gene: TRBJ1-1

CDR3 DNA: TGTGCCACCAGCAGGGCCACAGATACGCAGTATTTT
CDR3 protein: CATSRATDTQYF
V gene: TRBV15
D gene: NA
J gene: TRBJ2-3

CDR3 DNA: TGTGCCAGCAGCTTAGTGGGCCCTAGCGGAGGAGCTGGGGAGCTGTTTTTT
CDR3 protein: CASSLVGPSGGAGELFF
V gene: TRBV7-2
D gene: TRBD2
J gene: TRBJ2-2

CDR3 DNA: TGTGCCAGCGGCGGGGGAAGGGAGCAGTACTTC
CDR3 protein: CASGGGREQYF
V gene: TRBV2
D gene: TRBD2
J gene: TRBJ2-7

CDR3 DNA: TGTGCCTGGAGCTCGACAGGGTTCGAGCAGTACTTC
CDR3 protein: CAWSSTGFEQYF
V gene: TRBV30
D gene: TRBD1
J gene: TRBJ2-7

CDR3 DNA: TGTGCCAGCAGTCCTAGGGACAATCAGGGAGACGCCATATATTTT
CDR3 protein: CASSPRDNQGDAIYF
V gene: TRBV7-7
D gene: NA
J gene: TRBJ1-3

CDR3 DNA: TGTGCCAGCAGCTTGCGGGAGTGGGCCTACAATGAGCAGTTCTTC
CDR3 protein: CASSLREWAYNEQFF
V gene: TRBV7-3
D gene: TRBD2
J gene: TRBJ2-1

CDR3 DNA: TGTGCCAGCAGTGAATTTCGGGGACATTATATGAACACTGAAGCTTTCTTT
CDR3 protein: CASSEFRGHYMNTEAFF
V gene: TRBV6-1
D gene: NA
J gene: TRBJ1-1

CDR3 DNA: TGTGCTAGTGGTTTGGTACGAGGACTAGCCCCTTCTCAGTTCTACGAGCAGTACTTC
CDR3 protein: CASGLVRGLAPSQFYEQYF
V gene: TRBV12-5
D gene: TRBD2
J gene: TRBJ2-7